This TCR beta chain is drawn from a study of T cell repertoires in cytomegalovirus infection. Study background: The authors used CMV epitopes that were HLA-C-restricted (recently identified) and HLA-B-restricted (well studied). From public TCR beta signatures came an indication of both CMV infection and matching HLA type.

TCRdb re-called the reads with MiXCR, one entry per CDR3 protein. The sample contains roughly 500,000 distinct CDR3 sequences, roughly a third of which appear only once. As for this clonotype: The antigen is undetermined.

Study-wide results and caveats: Identification of carriers of CMV plus the relevant HLA was achieved through cumulative public TCR beta family frequency. HLA-C-restricted CMV-specific TCR beta clonotypes prevailed in the ex vivo response.

This TCR was sampled from a human donor in good health (CMV status not recorded). Some clones in this sample may be carry-over from other donors' samples. This specimen consisted of cultured PBMCs, obtained from culture after CMV antigen stimulation.

The CDR3 DNA reads TGTGCCAGCAGCATGAACCGCGAGCAGTACTTC. This codes for CASSMNREQYF. The chain uses TRBV7-8 and TRBJ2-7; no clear D gene. This CDR3 has 11 residues. Trimming removed 5 bases at V and 6 bases at J, with 8 bases between. From germline, CDR1 is SGHVS and CDR2 FQNEAQ.